This TCR beta chain was found in a study of blood T cells in healthy people across ages. The CDR3 is made up of 15 amino acids. J lost 7 bases, V lost 6 bases, and 10 bases had no gene match. Germline V lookup: CDR1 SGHTA, CDR2 FQGNSA. This clonotype was detected a few times. The draw of peripheral blood yielded ten milliliters from each donor. A second PCR, run for roughly 7 to 12 cycles, used a sample-barcoded 5' primer plus a J-beta primer mix. TCRdb passed the 5' RACE reads through MiXCR, listing each CDR3 protein once. This table has more than 650,000 distinct CDR3 sequences, roughly 26% appearing once. This same sample was also part of a study on T cells of mothers and their children. That investigation notes: Each mother gave over 9 million TCR beta CDR3 reads; each child, roughly 3.1 million.

This TCR came from a boy between 10 and 17 years old in good health. The sample was blood. The chain links TRBV7-2 to TRBJ1-4; 8 nucleotides agree with TRBD1. CDR3 DNA: TGTGCCAGCAGTTCCCCCGGGACAGGCGGTGAAAAACTGTTTTTT. Amino acids: CASSSPGTGGEKLFF.